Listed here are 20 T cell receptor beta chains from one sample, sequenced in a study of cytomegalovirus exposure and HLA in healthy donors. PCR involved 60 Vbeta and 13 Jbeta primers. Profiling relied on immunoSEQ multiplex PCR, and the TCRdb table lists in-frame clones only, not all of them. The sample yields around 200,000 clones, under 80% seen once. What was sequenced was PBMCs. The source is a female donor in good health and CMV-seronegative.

The CDR3 loop is CASSSRGSSYEQYF. In nucleotides, the CDR3 is TGTGCCAGTAGTAGTCGGGGGAGCTCCTACGAGCAGTACTTC. The rearrangement links TRBV19 to TRBJ2-5; D is perhaps TRBD2 (6 bases). The tail of the sequence fits TRBJ2-7 better, so the J call may be wrong. Germline CDR1 and CDR2: LNHDA and SQIVND (reference sequence). The length of the CDR3 is 14 residues.

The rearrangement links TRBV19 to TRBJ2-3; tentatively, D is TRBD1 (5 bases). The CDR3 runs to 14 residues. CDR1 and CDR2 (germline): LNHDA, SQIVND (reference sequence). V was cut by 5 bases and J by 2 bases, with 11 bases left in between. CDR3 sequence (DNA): TGTGCCAGTAGTCCTCAGGGTTACACAGATACGCAGTATTTT. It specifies CASSPQGYTDTQYF.

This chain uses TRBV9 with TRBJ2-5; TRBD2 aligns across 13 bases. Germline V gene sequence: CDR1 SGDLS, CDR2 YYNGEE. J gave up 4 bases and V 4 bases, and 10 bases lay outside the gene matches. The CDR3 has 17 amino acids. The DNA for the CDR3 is TGTGCCAGCAGCCCCCGGACTAGCGGGAGTTTCGGAGAGACCCAGTACTTC. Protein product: CASSPRTSGSFGETQYF. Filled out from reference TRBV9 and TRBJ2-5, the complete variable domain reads DSGVTQTPKHLITATGQRVTLRCSPRSGDLSVYWYQQSLDQGLQFLIQYYNGEERAKGNILERFSAQQFPDLHSELNLSSLELGDSALYFCASSPRTSGSFGETQYFGPGTRLLVL.

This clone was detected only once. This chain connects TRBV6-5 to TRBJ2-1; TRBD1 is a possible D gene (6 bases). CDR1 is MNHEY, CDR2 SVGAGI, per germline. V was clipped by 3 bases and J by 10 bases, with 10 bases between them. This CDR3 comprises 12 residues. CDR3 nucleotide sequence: TGTGCCAGCAGTTATGGGGACACCGAGCAGTTCTTC. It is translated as CASSYGDTEQFF.

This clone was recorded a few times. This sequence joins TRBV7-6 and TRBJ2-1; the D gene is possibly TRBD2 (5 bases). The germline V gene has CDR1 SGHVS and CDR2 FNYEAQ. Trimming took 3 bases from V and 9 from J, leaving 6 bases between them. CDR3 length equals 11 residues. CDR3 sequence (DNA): TGTGCCAGCAGCTTTGCGGGTGAGCAGTTCTTC. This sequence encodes CASSFAGEQFF.

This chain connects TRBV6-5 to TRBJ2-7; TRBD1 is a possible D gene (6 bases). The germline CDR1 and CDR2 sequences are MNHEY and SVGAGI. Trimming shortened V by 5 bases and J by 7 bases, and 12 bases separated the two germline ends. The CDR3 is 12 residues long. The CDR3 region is CASSTGIREQYF. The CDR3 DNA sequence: TGTGCCAGCAGTACAGGGATACGGGAGCAGTACTTC.

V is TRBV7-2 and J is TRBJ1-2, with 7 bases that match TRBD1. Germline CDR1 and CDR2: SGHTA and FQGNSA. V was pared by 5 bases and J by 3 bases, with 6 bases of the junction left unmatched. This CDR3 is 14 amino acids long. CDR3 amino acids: CASSPGQEYYGYTF. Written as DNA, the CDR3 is TGTGCCAGCAGCCCCGGACAGGAATACTATGGCTACACCTTC.

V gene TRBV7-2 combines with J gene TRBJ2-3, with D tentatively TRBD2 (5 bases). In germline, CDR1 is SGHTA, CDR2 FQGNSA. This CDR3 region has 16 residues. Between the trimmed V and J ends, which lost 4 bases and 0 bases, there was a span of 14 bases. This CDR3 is CASSSEVGWSTDTQYF. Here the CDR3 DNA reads TGTGCCAGCAGCTCGGAGGTGGGGTGGAGCACAGATACGCAGTATTTT.

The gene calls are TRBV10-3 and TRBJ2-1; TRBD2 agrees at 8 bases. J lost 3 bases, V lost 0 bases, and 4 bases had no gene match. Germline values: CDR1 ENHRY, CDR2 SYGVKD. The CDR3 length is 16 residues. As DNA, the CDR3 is TGTGCCATCAGTGAGTCTAGCGGGGCGAACTACAATGAGCAGTTCTTC. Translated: CAISESSGANYNEQFF.

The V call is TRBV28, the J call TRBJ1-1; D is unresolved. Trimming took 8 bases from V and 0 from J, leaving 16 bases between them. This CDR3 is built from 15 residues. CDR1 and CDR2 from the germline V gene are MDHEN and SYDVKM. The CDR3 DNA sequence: TGTGCCAGCTTAGTTACTAGGCCGGTGAACACTGAAGCTTTCTTT. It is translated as CASLVTRPVNTEAFF.

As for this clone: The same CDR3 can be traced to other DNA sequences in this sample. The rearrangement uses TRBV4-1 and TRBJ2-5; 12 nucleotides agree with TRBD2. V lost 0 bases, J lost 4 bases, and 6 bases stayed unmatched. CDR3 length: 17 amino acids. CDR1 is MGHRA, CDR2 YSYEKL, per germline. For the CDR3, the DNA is TGCGCCAGCAGCCAAGATAGGCTAGCGGGGGGGAGAGAGACCCAGTACTTC. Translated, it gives CASSQDRLAGGRETQYF.

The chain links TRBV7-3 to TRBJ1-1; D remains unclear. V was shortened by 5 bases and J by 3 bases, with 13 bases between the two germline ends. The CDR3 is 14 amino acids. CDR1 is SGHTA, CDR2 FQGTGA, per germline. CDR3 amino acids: CASSRSRSDTEAFF. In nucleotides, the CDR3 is TGTGCCAGCAGCCGTTCACGGAGTGACACTGAAGCTTTCTTT.

The CDR3 region is CASSLQGYNEQFF. CDR3 in DNA: TGTGCCAGCAGCTTGCAGGGGTACAATGAGCAGTTCTTC. The chain carries TRBV7-8 and TRBJ2-1; possible D gene TRBD1, 6 bases. The germline CDR1 and CDR2 sequences are SGHVS and FQNEAQ. Trimming took off 3 bases at V and 4 bases at J, with 7 bases between the two ends. CDR3 length: 13 residues. Variable domain in full (rest from reference TRBV7-8 and TRBJ2-1): GAGVSQSPRYKVAKRGQDVALRCDPISGHVSLFWYQQALGQGPEFLTYFQNEAQLDKSGLPSDRFFAERPEGSVSTLKIQRTQQEDSAVYLCASSLQGYNEQFFGPGTRLTVL.

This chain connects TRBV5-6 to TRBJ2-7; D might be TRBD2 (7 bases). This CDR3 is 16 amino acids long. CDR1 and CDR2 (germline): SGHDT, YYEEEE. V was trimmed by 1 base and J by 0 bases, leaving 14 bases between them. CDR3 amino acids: CASSLTAGTFSYEQYF. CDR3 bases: TGTGCCAGCAGCTTGACAGCGGGGACATTCTCCTACGAGCAGTACTTC.

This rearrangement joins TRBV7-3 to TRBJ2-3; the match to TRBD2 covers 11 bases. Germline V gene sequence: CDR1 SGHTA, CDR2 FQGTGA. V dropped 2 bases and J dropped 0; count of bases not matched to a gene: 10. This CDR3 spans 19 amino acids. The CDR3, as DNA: TGTGCCAGCAGCTTACGGGGTACTAGCGGGGGAACTAGCACAGATACGCAGTATTTT. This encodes CASSLRGTSGGTSTDTQYF. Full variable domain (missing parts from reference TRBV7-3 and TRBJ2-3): GAGVSQTPSNKVTEKGKYVELRCDPISGHTALYWYRQSLGQGPEFLIYFQGTGAADDSGLPNDRFFAVRPEGSVSTLKIQRTERGDSAVYLCASSLRGTSGGTSTDTQYFGPGTRLTVL.

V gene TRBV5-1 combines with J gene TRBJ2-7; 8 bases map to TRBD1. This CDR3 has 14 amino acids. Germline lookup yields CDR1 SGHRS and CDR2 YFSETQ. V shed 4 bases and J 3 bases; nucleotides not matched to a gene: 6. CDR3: CASSEQGGFYEQYF. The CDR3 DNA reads TGCGCCAGCAGCGAACAGGGGGGTTTCTACGAGCAGTACTTC.

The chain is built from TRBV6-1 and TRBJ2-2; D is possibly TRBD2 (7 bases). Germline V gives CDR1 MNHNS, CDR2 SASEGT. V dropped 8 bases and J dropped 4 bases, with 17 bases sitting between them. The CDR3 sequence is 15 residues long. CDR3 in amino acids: CASWGGRVVTGELFF. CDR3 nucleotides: TGTGCCAGCTGGGGGGGCAGGGTGGTCACCGGGGAGCTGTTTTTT.

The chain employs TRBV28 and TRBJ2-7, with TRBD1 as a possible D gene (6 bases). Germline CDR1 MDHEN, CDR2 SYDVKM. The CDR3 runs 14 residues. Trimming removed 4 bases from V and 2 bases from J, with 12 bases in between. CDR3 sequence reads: CASSSRQDAYEQYF. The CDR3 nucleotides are TGTGCCAGCAGTTCCCGACAGGATGCCTACGAGCAGTACTTC.

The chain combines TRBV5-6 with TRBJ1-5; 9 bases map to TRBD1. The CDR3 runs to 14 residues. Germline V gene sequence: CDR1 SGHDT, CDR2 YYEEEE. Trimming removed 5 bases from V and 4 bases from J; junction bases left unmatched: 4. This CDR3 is CASSSGTGNQPQHF. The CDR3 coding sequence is TGTGCCAGCAGTTCCGGGACAGGGAATCAGCCCCAGCATTTT. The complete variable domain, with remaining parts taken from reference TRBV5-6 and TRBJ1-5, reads DAGVTQSPTHLIKTRGQQVTLRCSPKSGHDTVSWYQQALGQGPQFIFQYYEEEERQRGNFPDRFSGHQFPNYSSELNVNALLLGDSALYLCASSSGTGNQPQHFGDGTRLSIL.

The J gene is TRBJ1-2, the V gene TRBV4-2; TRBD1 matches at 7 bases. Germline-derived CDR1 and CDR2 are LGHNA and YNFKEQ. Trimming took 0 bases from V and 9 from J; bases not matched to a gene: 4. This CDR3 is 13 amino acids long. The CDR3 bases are TGTGCCAGCAGCCAAGAAACAGGGGTAAGCTACACCTTC. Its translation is CASSQETGVSYTF.